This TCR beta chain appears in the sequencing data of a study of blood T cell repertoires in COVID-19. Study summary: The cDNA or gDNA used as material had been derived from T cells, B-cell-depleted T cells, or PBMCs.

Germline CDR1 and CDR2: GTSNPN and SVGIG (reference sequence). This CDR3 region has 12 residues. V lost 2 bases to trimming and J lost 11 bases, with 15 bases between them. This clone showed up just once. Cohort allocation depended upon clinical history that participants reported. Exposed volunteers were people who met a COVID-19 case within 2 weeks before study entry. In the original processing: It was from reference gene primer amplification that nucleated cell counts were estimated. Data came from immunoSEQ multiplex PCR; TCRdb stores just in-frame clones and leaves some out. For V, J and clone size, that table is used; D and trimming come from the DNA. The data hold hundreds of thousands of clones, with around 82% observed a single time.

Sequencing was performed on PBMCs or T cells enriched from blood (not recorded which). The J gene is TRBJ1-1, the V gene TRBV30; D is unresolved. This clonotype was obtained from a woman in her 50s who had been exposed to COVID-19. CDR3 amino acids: CAWSPQVDGAFF. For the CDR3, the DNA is TGTGCCTGGAGTCCTCAGGTGGATGGGGCTTTCTTT. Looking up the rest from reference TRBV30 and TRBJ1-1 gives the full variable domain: SQTIHQWPATLVQPVGSPLSLECTVEGTSNPNLYWYRQAAGRGLQLLFYSVGIGQISSEVPQNLSASRPQDRQFILSSKKLLLSDSGFYLCAWSPQVDGAFFGQGTRLTVV.